Listed here are 31 T cell receptor beta chains from one sample, sequenced in a study of early T cells in non-severe SARS-CoV-2 infection. TCRdb passed the 5' RACE reads through MiXCR, listing each CDR3 protein once. The sample yields over 70,000 distinct CDR3 sequences, about an eighth seen once. The sequencing sample was made of whole blood. The origin of the receptors is an adult who was a healthcare worker with PCR-confirmed SARS-CoV-2 infection or an uninfected control (not recorded which).

The rearrangement uses TRBV6-1 and TRBJ1-5, with D possibly matching TRBD1 (6 bases). V was trimmed by 5 bases and J by 2 bases, leaving 13 bases between them. The CDR3 consists of 15 residues. Germline V lookup: CDR1 MNHNS, CDR2 SASEGT. The CDR3: CASSRGAGGNQPQHF. As DNA, the CDR3 is TGTGCCAGCAGTAGAGGGGCAGGGGGCAATCAGCCCCAGCATTTT.

The chain is built from TRBV15 and TRBJ1-5; perhaps TRBD1 as D (5 bases). Per germline, CDR1 LNHNV and CDR2 YYDKDF (reference sequence). This CDR3 spans 12 amino acids. Trimming cost V 5 bases and J 5 bases, with 7 bases left between them. The CDR3 reads CATSETDQPQHF. The CDR3 coding sequence is TGTGCCACCAGCGAGACAGATCAGCCCCAGCATTTT. Together with reference TRBV15 and TRBJ1-5, the CDR3 gives the full variable domain: DAMVIQNPRYQVTQFGKPVTLSCSQTLNHNVMYWYQQKSSQAPKLLFHYYDKDFNNEADTPDNFQSRRPNTSFCFLDIRSPGLGDTAMYLCATSETDQPQHFGDGTRLSIL.

The J gene is TRBJ2-1, the V gene TRBV12-3 or TRBV12-4; TRBD2 aligns across 9 bases. The CDR3 extends over 15 amino acids. V lost 6 bases to trimming and J lost 4 bases; unmatched junction nucleotides: 7. The CDR3 bases are TGTGCCAGCAGCCCTAGCGGGGCCGAGTACAATGAGCAGTTCTTC. Its translation is CASSPSGAEYNEQFF.

CDR3 sequence reads: CASLSGRGTGELFF. In DNA, the CDR3 is TGTGCCTCCCTTAGCGGGAGGGGCACCGGGGAGCTGTTTTTT. The chain employs TRBV19 and TRBJ2-2; 11 bases map to TRBD2. Per germline, CDR1 LNHDA and CDR2 SQIVND (reference sequence). V lost 11 bases, J lost 4 bases, and 6 bases stayed unmatched. This CDR3 contains 14 residues.

This clonotype was seen at least ten times. V gene TRBV7-9 combines with J gene TRBJ1-2; 7 nucleotides match TRBD1. The CDR3 length is 14 residues. Looked up from germline, CDR1 is SEHNR and CDR2 is FQNEAQ (reference sequence). The V gene end was trimmed by 5 bases and the J gene end by 2 bases; junction bases not matched to a gene: 5. This CDR3 is CASSTRDSNYGYTF. The CDR3, as DNA: TGTGCCAGCAGCACAAGGGACAGCAACTATGGCTACACCTTC.

The V call is TRBV2, the J call TRBJ2-3; 9 bases match TRBD2. Germline-derived CDR1 and CDR2 are SNHLY and FYNNEI. The CDR3 has 14 residues. V dropped 10 bases and J dropped 8; count of bases not matched to a gene: 13. CDR3 amino acids: CATSGAGGGSTQYF. The CDR3 nucleotides are TGTGCCACCTCAGGGGCGGGAGGGGGCTCTACGCAGTATTTT.

V and J are TRBV9 and TRBJ1-3; TRBD1 aligns across 7 bases. The V and J ends lost 4 bases and 2 bases, in that order; junction bases with no gene match: 12. Germline V lookup: CDR1 SGDLS, CDR2 YYNGEE. CDR3 size: 17 residues. The CDR3 DNA reads TGTGCCAGCAGCCCACGACCGATGACAGGGCCTGGAAACACCATATATTTT. The encoded protein is CASSPRPMTGPGNTIYF.

This sequence joins TRBV5-5 and TRBJ1-1; D may be TRBD1 (5 bases). The V end was cut by 3 bases, the J end by 0 bases, with 21 bases between. The CDR3 runs to 18 residues. Germline assignment: CDR1 SGHKS and CDR2 YYEKEE (reference sequence). CDR3 sequence (DNA): TGTGCCAGCAGCTCCGGGACGTCCCTGGGGGGGATGAACACTGAAGCTTTCTTT. Translation gives CASSSGTSLGGMNTEAFF.

The chain links TRBV4-2 to TRBJ2-1; either TRBD1 or TRBD2 may supply D (5 bases each). The CDR3 covers 17 residues. The ends were cut back, 3 bases at V and 3 bases at J, with 18 bases in the middle. Germline CDR1 reads LGHNA; CDR2 reads YNFKEQ. The CDR3 nucleotides read TGTGCCAGCAGCCAGGAGGTTGGGCAGGGTGACTACAATGAGCAGTTCTTC. Its translation is CASSQEVGQGDYNEQFF.

This clonotype was seen repeatedly, ten times or more. The CDR3 protein is CASSSLSNTEAFF. The CDR3 nucleotides are TGTGCCAGCAGCTCCCTGTCTAACACTGAAGCTTTCTTT. J is TRBJ1-1 and V is TRBV5-4, with unresolved D. The germline CDR1 and CDR2 sequences are SGHNT and YYREEE (reference sequence). The CDR3 loop spans 13 amino acids. Deletions cut 3 bases from V and 2 bases from J, with 8 bases between.

This chain connects TRBV6-2 or TRBV6-3 to TRBJ2-1, with a possible D match to TRBD2 (6 bases). CDR3 length equals 12 residues. The germline V gene encodes CDR1 MNHEY and CDR2 SVGEGT. V was cut by 5 bases and J by 7 bases, with 9 bases left in between. The CDR3 sequence: CASSQTSNEQFF. CDR3 coding DNA: TGTGCCAGCAGTCAGACTAGTAATGAGCAGTTCTTC.

This clonotype was seen only a few times. This chain links TRBV6-1 with TRBJ2-7; 8 nucleotides agree with TRBD1. The CDR3 length is 15 residues. Germline trimming cut 7 bases from V and 2 bases from J; bases unmatched to any gene: 10. Per the germline V gene, CDR1 is MNHNS and CDR2 is SASEGT. The CDR3 spells CASNPPGTGAYEQYF. The CDR3 DNA follows: TGTGCCAGCAACCCCCCGGGGACAGGAGCCTACGAGCAGTACTTC.

This rearrangement joins TRBV7-2 to TRBJ2-1; unclear D gene. Per germline, CDR1 SGHTA and CDR2 FQGNSA. Trimming stripped 4 bases from V and 5 bases from J, with 12 bases between. The CDR3 runs 14 residues. The CDR3 nucleotides read TGTGCCAGCAGCTCCCCCAGTGGGAACAATGAGCAGTTCTTC. Its protein is CASSSPSGNNEQFF.

The gene calls are TRBV29-1 and TRBJ1-5; no reliable D call. The CDR3 consists of 12 residues. Germline-derived CDR1 and CDR2 are SQVTM and ANQGSEA. The V end was cut by 5 bases, the J end by 6 bases, with 11 bases between. The CDR3 sequence: CSVKEGSQPQHF. In DNA form, the CDR3 reads TGCAGCGTTAAGGAAGGGAGTCAGCCCCAGCATTTT.

The V and J genes are TRBV27 and TRBJ2-7, with D unresolved. V was cut by 6 bases and J by 2 bases, with 11 bases left in between. The CDR3 length is 13 residues. The germline gives CDR1 MNHEY, CDR2 SMNVEV (reference sequence). Here the CDR3 reads CASSYGRTYEQYF. The CDR3 bases are TGTGCCAGCAGCTACGGACGCACCTACGAGCAGTACTTC.

This clonotype has only a few counts. The J gene is TRBJ1-5, the V gene TRBV5-5; tentative D call: TRBD1 (5 bases). V lost 0 bases, J lost 1 base, and 8 bases lay in between. CDR1 SGHKS and CDR2 YYEKEE come from the germline V gene (reference sequence). The CDR3 contains 15 residues. In nucleotides, the CDR3 is TGTGCCAGCAGCTTGGCGGGGGTGAGCAATCAGCCCCAGCATTTT. This gives the protein CASSLAGVSNQPQHF.

This clonotype was counted between two and nine times. The genes are TRBV4-2 and TRBJ1-2; D unclear. V lost 4 bases and J 2 bases, leaving 14 bases between the germline ends. Germline V gene lookup returns CDR1 LGHNA and CDR2 YNFKEQ. The CDR3 spans 15 residues. The CDR3 bases are TGTGCCAGCAGCCCACAAGGGTCGCCCAACTATGGCTACACCTTC. Translated: CASSPQGSPNYGYTF.

The chain combines TRBV9 with TRBJ2-1; 12 nucleotides agree with TRBD2. V dropped 3 bases and J dropped 7; count of bases not matched to a gene: 2. The CDR3 spans 14 residues. Germline V gives CDR1 SGDLS, CDR2 YYNGEE. This chain's CDR3 is CASSGTSGTNEQFF. As DNA, the CDR3 is TGTGCCAGCAGCGGGACTAGCGGGACGAATGAGCAGTTCTTC.

The chain has TRBV27 and TRBJ2-1; a possible D gene is TRBD2 (5 bases). Trimming cost V 3 bases and J 6 bases, with 9 bases left between them. The germline V gene has CDR1 MNHEY and CDR2 SMNVEV (reference sequence). This CDR3 is 13 amino acids long. DNA for the CDR3: TGTGCCAGCAGTTTTTCCGGGGTCAATGAGCAGTTCTTC. Amino acids: CASSFSGVNEQFF.

The CDR3 spells CASSPNPGDYEQYF. As DNA, the CDR3 is TGCGCCAGCAGCCCCAATCCCGGAGACTACGAGCAGTACTTC. The rearrangement joins TRBV5-1 to TRBJ2-7; no clear D gene. V gave up 4 bases and J gave up 3 bases, with 14 bases separating them. The CDR3 contains 14 residues. The germline CDR1 and CDR2 sequences are SGHRS and YFSETQ. Using reference TRBV5-1 and TRBJ2-7 for the parts outside the CDR3, the full variable domain is KAGVTQTPRYLIKTRGQQVTLSCSPISGHRSVSWYQQTPGQGLQFLFEYFSETQRNKGNFPGRFSGRQFSNSRSEMNVSTLELGDSALYLCASSPNPGDYEQYFGPGTRLTVT.

The rearrangement uses TRBV27 and TRBJ2-3; D not resolved. This CDR3 is 10 amino acids long. V was pared by 10 bases and J by 4 bases, with 6 bases between. Germline-derived CDR1 and CDR2 are MNHEY and SMNVEV (reference sequence). This CDR3 is CATRADTQYF. The CDR3 DNA sequence: TGTGCCACCAGAGCAGATACGCAGTATTTT.

This clonotype was picked up a small number of times. The rearrangement links TRBV2 to TRBJ2-7, with 7 bases matching TRBD2. From germline, CDR1 is SNHLY and CDR2 FYNNEI. This CDR3 region has 12 residues. V shed 4 bases, J shed 6 bases, and the junction held 3 bases outside the gene matches. The CDR3 coding sequence is TGTGCCAGCAGTGCGGGGGGAGGCGAGCAGTACTTC. Translated: CASSAGGGEQYF.

This clonotype was observed a handful of times. The V gene is TRBV18, the J gene TRBJ1-1, with unresolved D. V gave up 1 base and J gave up 0 bases, with 12 bases separating them. CDR1 is KGHSH, CDR2 LQKENI, per germline. CDR3 length: 16 residues. The CDR3 DNA is TGTGCCAGCTCACCACGGAGCCCAAAAATGAACACTGAAGCTTTCTTT. Protein product: CASSPRSPKMNTEAFF.

This chain uses TRBV20-1 with TRBJ1-1; perhaps TRBD1 as D (5 bases). The CDR3 length is 13 residues. Deletions cut 7 bases from V and 1 base from J, with 13 bases between. The V gene's germline CDR1 is DFQATT and CDR2 SNEGSKA (reference sequence). CDR3 nucleotide sequence: TGCAGTGTATTCTGGACAACGAACACTGAAGCTTTCTTT. Its protein is CSVFWTTNTEAFF.

In its sample, this clonotype was seen a few times. The chain recombines TRBV14 with TRBJ2-3; D not resolved. Germline V CDR1 and CDR2: SGHDN, FVKESK. The CDR3 length is 14 residues. V shed 5 bases and J shed 5 bases, with 14 bases lying between them. CDR3 bases: TGTGCCAGCAGCACACGGACCTTCCGAGATACGCAGTATTTT. Amino acid sequence: CASSTRTFRDTQYF.

The rearrangement joins TRBV5-5 to TRBJ1-1; D not certain. Germline V lookup: CDR1 SGHKS, CDR2 YYEKEE (reference sequence). V lost 2 bases and J lost 5, with 16 bases in between. The CDR3 consists of 15 residues. The CDR3 spells CASSFGDPGLTEAFF. The CDR3 DNA reads as TGTGCCAGCAGCTTTGGAGACCCAGGACTAACTGAAGCTTTCTTT. The variable domain in full, completed from reference TRBV5-5 and TRBJ1-1, reads DAGVTQSPTHLIKTRGQQVTLRCSPISGHKSVSWYQQVLGQGPQFIFQYYEKEERGRGNFPDRFSARQFPNYSSELNVNALLLGDSALYLCASSFGDPGLTEAFFGQGTRLTVV.

The rearrangement links TRBV12-3 or TRBV12-4 to TRBJ2-6; D is perhaps TRBD2 (5 bases). The CDR3 has 16 residues. V was cut by 5 bases and J by 1 base, with 12 bases left in between. The CDR3: CASSETGNSGANVLTF. The CDR3 nucleotides read TGTGCCAGCAGTGAGACGGGGAATTCTGGGGCCAACGTCCTGACTTTC.

This clonotype was counted only a few times. The gene calls are TRBV30 and TRBJ1-4; TRBD1 aligns across 9 bases. The CDR3 consists of 14 residues. Trimming at V came to 0 bases and at J to 8 bases, leaving 4 bases not matched to a gene. In germline, CDR1 is GTSNPN, CDR2 SVGIG (reference sequence). CDR3 loop: CAWSVQGAVEKLFF. In DNA, the CDR3 is TGTGCCTGGAGTGTACAGGGGGCTGTAGAAAAACTGTTTTTT.

There are many counts of this clonotype. The genes are TRBV6-6 and TRBJ2-5, with 7 bases matching TRBD2. The CDR3 has 15 residues. Trimming at V came to 0 bases and at J to 0 bases, leaving 1 base not matched to a gene. Germline V gives CDR1 MNHNY, CDR2 SVGAGI (reference sequence). The CDR3 loop reads CASSYSSGYQETQYF. CDR3 coding DNA: TGTGCCAGCAGTTACTCTAGCGGGTACCAAGAGACCCAGTACTTC.

The chain combines TRBV11-2 with TRBJ2-3; 7 bases are a match to TRBD2. CDR3 size: 19 residues. Per the germline V gene, CDR1 is SGHAT and CDR2 is FQNNGV. Germline trimming cut 5 bases from V and 1 base from J; bases unmatched to any gene: 18. The CDR3 DNA is TGTGCCAGCAGCCACGACCCCAACCTGGTCCTAGCGGGCACAGATACGCAGTATTTT. Translating it yields CASSHDPNLVLAGTDTQYF.

This clonotype qualifies as medium-sized. The chain has TRBV9 and TRBJ1-1, with D unclear. V was trimmed by 4 bases and J by 11 bases, leaving 12 bases between them. The germline V gene encodes CDR1 SGDLS and CDR2 YYNGEE. This CDR3 comprises 11 residues. Here the CDR3 reads CASSRTGEAFF. DNA of the CDR3: TGTGCCAGCAGCCGGACCGGGGAGGCTTTCTTT.